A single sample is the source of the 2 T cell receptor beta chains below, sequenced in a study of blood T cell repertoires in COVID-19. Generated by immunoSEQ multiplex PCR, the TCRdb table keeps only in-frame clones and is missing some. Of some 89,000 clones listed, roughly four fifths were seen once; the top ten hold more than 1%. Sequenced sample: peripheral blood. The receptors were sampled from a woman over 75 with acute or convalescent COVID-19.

For the CDR3, the DNA is TGTGCCAGCAGCGAACGGACAGGGGGATCTGGCTACACCTTC. Translated, it gives CASSERTGGSGYTF. The rearrangement joins TRBV6-6 to TRBJ1-2; 10 bases are a match to TRBD1. After removal of 6 bases from V and 7 bases from J, the junction contained 8 bases not matched to a gene. Germline V gene lookup returns CDR1 MNHNY and CDR2 SVGAGI (reference sequence). This CDR3 is 14 amino acids long.

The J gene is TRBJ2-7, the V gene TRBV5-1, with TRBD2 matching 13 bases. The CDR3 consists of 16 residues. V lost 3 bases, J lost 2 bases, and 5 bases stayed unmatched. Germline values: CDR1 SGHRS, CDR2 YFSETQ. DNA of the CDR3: TGCGCCAGCAGCTCGCCAGGGACTAGCGGGGCCTACGAGCAGTACTTC. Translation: CASSSPGTSGAYEQYF.